The next 12 T cell receptor beta chains were all read from a single sample in a study of blood T cell repertoires in COVID-19. Clones were read by immunoSEQ multiplex PCR, and TCRdb kept only the in-frame ones, dropping some. The sample includes about 210,000 clones, 65% to 85% of them seen just once. Material: peripheral blood. These receptor sequences come from a man between 50 and 59 years old with active or convalescent COVID-19.

This clone was detected only once. The chain has TRBV28 and TRBJ2-5, with D tentatively TRBD2 (6 bases). The germline V gene encodes CDR1 MDHEN and CDR2 SYDVKM. The CDR3 spans 14 residues. Trimming removed 4 bases at V and 3 bases at J, with 12 bases between. CDR3 loop: CASSSPGGEETQYF. CDR3 nucleotides: TGTGCCAGCAGTTCCCCCGGAGGGGAAGAGACCCAGTACTTC.

This sequence joins TRBV5-4 and TRBJ2-5; tentatively, D is TRBD1 (6 bases). Looked up from germline, CDR1 is SGHNT and CDR2 is YYREEE (reference sequence). The CDR3 has 14 amino acids. The V end was cut by 4 bases, the J end by 5 bases, with 15 bases between. CDR3 coding DNA: TGTGCCAGCAGCATCCGACAGGCGCGGGAGACCCAGTACTTC. This sequence encodes CASSIRQARETQYF.

The chain links TRBV19 to TRBJ2-7; possible D gene TRBD1, 6 bases. CDR3 length: 17 residues. The germline V gene has CDR1 LNHDA and CDR2 SQIVND (reference sequence). V lost 1 base and J 0 bases, leaving 16 bases between the germline ends. CDR3 coding DNA: TGTGCCAGTAGTATAGGTCTGACAGGACATGCCTCCTACGAGCAGTACTTC. Translated: CASSIGLTGHASYEQYF.

This chain joins TRBV9 and TRBJ2-4, with D possibly TRBD1 on 5 matching bases. The V end was cut by 3 bases, the J end by 3 bases, with 13 bases between. The CDR3 is 15 residues long. CDR1 SGDLS and CDR2 YYNGEE come from the germline V gene. CDR3 region: CASSATDRSKNIQYF. In nucleotides, the CDR3 is TGTGCCAGCAGCGCGACAGACAGAAGCAAAAACATTCAGTACTTC.

The rearrangement links TRBV7-9 to TRBJ2-5; D possibly corresponds to TRBD2 (5 bases). The germline V gene has CDR1 SEHNR and CDR2 FQNEAQ (reference sequence). The V and J ends lost 5 bases and 1 base respectively, with 8 bases between them. This CDR3 comprises 13 residues. DNA for the CDR3: TGTGCCAGCAGCCCGGAGGTCCAAGAGACCCAGTACTTC. Residues: CASSPEVQETQYF.

The V and J genes are TRBV19 and TRBJ1-1, with a possible D match to TRBD1 (5 bases). Germline V lookup: CDR1 LNHDA, CDR2 SQIVND (reference sequence). This CDR3 comprises 14 residues. Trimming took 2 bases from V and 7 from J, leaving 14 bases between them. The chain's CDR3 is CASSIIIQGSEAFF. The CDR3 DNA reads as TGTGCCAGTAGTATAATTATTCAGGGTAGTGAAGCTTTCTTT.

CDR3 protein: CASSGNHNEQFF. The CDR3 DNA reads as TGTGCCAGTAGCGGGAACCACAATGAGCAGTTCTTC. This rearrangement joins TRBV28 to TRBJ2-1; 8 bases are a match to TRBD2. The CDR3 is made up of 12 amino acids. J gave up 5 bases and V 9 bases, and 3 bases lay outside the gene matches. Germline assignment: CDR1 MDHEN and CDR2 SYDVKM.

The sample holds one count of this clone. In the same sample, other DNA sequences code for this CDR3. The chain uses TRBV30 and TRBJ1-1; maybe TRBD1 (5 bases). Trimming removed 2 bases at V and 1 base at J, with 8 bases between. The CDR3 contains 13 residues. Germline assignment: CDR1 GTSNPN and CDR2 SVGIG (reference sequence). This CDR3 is CAWSSQGNTEAFF. CDR3 DNA sequence: TGTGCCTGGAGTTCGCAGGGGAACACTGAAGCTTTCTTT.

The chain carries TRBV2 and TRBJ2-2, with D tentatively TRBD1 (6 bases). V lost 4 bases, J lost 0 bases, and 9 bases lay in between. CDR3 size: 15 residues. Looked up from germline, CDR1 is SNHLY and CDR2 is FYNNEI. The CDR3 sequence is CASSVYRANTGELFF. CDR3 nucleotide sequence: TGTGCCAGCAGTGTTTACAGGGCGAACACCGGGGAGCTGTTTTTT.

The V call is TRBV6-6, the J call TRBJ1-5; 7 bases match TRBD1. The germline V gene has CDR1 MNHNY and CDR2 SVGAGI (reference sequence). V lost 5 bases, J lost 2 bases, and 12 bases stayed unmatched. This CDR3 spans 17 amino acids. In DNA, the CDR3 is TGTGCCAGCAGTCCTAGCAAGACAGGGTGGGGCAATCAGCCCCAGCATTTT. It is translated as CASSPSKTGWGNQPQHF.

The chain recombines TRBV29-1 with TRBJ1-2; 7 bases align to TRBD1. CDR3 length equals 15 residues. Germline lookup yields CDR1 SQVTM and CDR2 ANQGSEA. The V gene end was trimmed by 5 bases and the J gene end by 0 bases; junction bases not matched to a gene: 9. The DNA for the CDR3 is TGCAGCGTTACCCGGGACAGTAAGCCTAACTATGGCTACACCTTC. This encodes CSVTRDSKPNYGYTF.

The chain couples TRBV7-2 to TRBJ2-3; D is possibly TRBD2 (5 bases). The CDR3 runs 15 residues. Germline V CDR1 and CDR2: SGHTA, FQGNSA. The V end lost 1 base, the J end lost 3 bases, and 11 bases lay between the germline ends. CDR3 DNA sequence: TGTGCCAGCAGCTTAGTCCGGGGTGTGACAGATACGCAGTATTTT. This gives the protein CASSLVRGVTDTQYF. The full variable domain, completed using reference TRBV7-2 and TRBJ2-3, is GAGVSQSPSNKVTEKGKDVELRCDPISGHTALYWYRQSLGQGLEFLIYFQGNSAPDKSGLPSDRFSAERTGGSVSTLTIQRTQQEDSAVYLCASSLVRGVTDTQYFGPGTRLTVL.